Below are 20 T cell receptor beta chains sequenced from a single sample in a study of T cell clonality in common variable immunodeficiency (dated by TCRdb to between 2015 and 2016). No antigens are known for them. The receptor library was made with the immunoSEQ multiplex PCR assay. The source is immuneACCESS, and TCRdb retained only in-frame sequences with V and J called. Part of the clones is not carried over; for the studies checked, unresolved V genes explain less than half of this, and the remainder is unexplained. This sample is represented by over 30,000 clones, with no singletons among them. The ten largest clones represent 6.5% to 7.5% of the sample. Findings and caveats that apply to the study as a whole: Reportedly, TCRbeta sequences from CVID had fewer deletions and N-nucleotide insertions, and highly modified clones with 13 or more V deletions were absent from CVID.

Sequencing was carried out using peripheral blood mononuclear cells. The source of these receptors is a human donor with common variable immunodeficiency.

This clone was seen at least ten times. The read ends 3 residues early relative to the CDR3; the germline J gene fills the gap. The rearrangement uses TRBV20-1 and TRBJ2-2, with 8 bases aligning to TRBD1. Unmatched junction bases numbered 6, after V lost 4 bases and J lost 5 bases. Looked up from germline, CDR1 is DFQATT and CDR2 is SNEGSKA (reference sequence). This CDR3 has 14 amino acids. The covered CDR3 bases are TGCAGTGCTAAAGAAAGGACAGGGACCGGGGAG. This gives the protein CSAKERTGTGE. The whole CDR3 sequence reads CSAKERTGTGELFF.

With regard to this clone: Coverage ceases 3 residues before the CDR3 finishes, and the germline J gene fills in the end. The rearrangement uses TRBV2 and TRBJ2-7; D uncertain. Germline assignment: CDR1 SNHLY and CDR2 FYNNEI. The V end was cut by 6 bases, the J end by 4 bases, with 7 bases between. This CDR3 contains 11 residues. CDR3 residues: CASRQKYEQYF. The covered CDR3 bases are TGTGCCAGCAGGCAGAAGTACGAG.

This clone has more than one count but fewer than ten. The sequence runs out 3 residues before the end of the CDR3; the remainder is reconstructed from the germline J gene. The chain has TRBV7-3 and TRBJ2-3; TRBD2 matches 14 bases. Germline V CDR1 and CDR2: SGHTA, FQGTGA. With 4 bases clipped from V and 5 bases from J, the junction kept 8 bases outside the gene matches. The CDR3 consists of 17 residues. CDR3 bases read: TGTGCCAGCAGCTCAGGGACTAGCGGGAGCATAATAGATACG. It is translated as CASSSGTSGSIIDT. In full, the CDR3 reads CASSSGTSGSIIDTQYF.

This clone was found a few times. The read falls 3 residues short of the CDR3 end, and the missing part is taken from the germline J gene. V gene TRBV7-8 combines with J gene TRBJ1-6; D is ambiguous. This CDR3 contains 14 residues. Germline V gene lookup returns CDR1 SGHVS and CDR2 FQNEAQ. The V gene lost 0 bases and the J gene lost 10 bases, with 10 bases spanning the gap. CDR3 DNA, as far as it was read: TGTGCCAGCAGCTTAGCGCGGGCCGGATCACCC. Translation: CASSLARAGSP. The whole CDR3 sequence reads CASSLARAGSPLHF.

This clone turned up a few times. The read gets to within 3 residues of the CDR3 end, and the germline J gene fills in the rest. The chain carries TRBV7-2 and TRBJ2-1, with 10 bases matching TRBD2. Trimming took 4 bases from V and 6 from J; bases not matched to a gene: 6. The CDR3 has 15 amino acids. The germline V gene has CDR1 SGHTA and CDR2 FQGNSA. CDR3: CASSSGTSAGNEQFF. The covered CDR3 bases are TGTGCCAGCAGCTCGGGGACTAGCGCAGGCAATGAG.

On this clone itself: Read sequence stops 3 residues before the CDR3 end, and the germline J gene provides the missing end. The chain recombines TRBV20-1 with TRBJ2-7, with 9 bases aligning to TRBD2. The CDR3 covers 17 residues. The V segment lost 6 bases and the J segment 3 bases; nucleotides outside the gene matches: 18. Looked up from germline, CDR1 is DFQATT and CDR2 is SNEGSKA (reference sequence). The part of the CDR3 DNA that was read is TGCAGTGCCCGCCGTCTTGCGGGAGGGACTGGGGGCTACGAG. It translates to CSARRLAGGTGGYE. The full-length CDR3 reads as CSARRLAGGTGGYEQYF.

This clone has more than one count but fewer than ten. The read ends 3 residues before the CDR3 terminus; that terminus is restored from the germline J gene. The chain has TRBV11-1 and TRBJ2-7; TRBD2 matches 7 bases. This CDR3 comprises 15 residues. Losses at the gene ends were 4 bases for V and 2 bases for J; bases not matched to a gene: 8. Germline CDR1 and CDR2: SGHAT and FQDESV (reference sequence). Partial CDR3 DNA: TGTGCCAGCAGCTCCGTGTCGGGGGGACCCTACGAG. Its translation: CASSSVSGGPYE. In full, the CDR3 reads CASSSVSGGPYEQYF.

This clone was counted ten times or more. Read coverage stops 3 residues before the CDR3 terminus; the germline J gene supplies the remainder. The chain employs TRBV7-6 and TRBJ2-7; 15 bases agree with TRBD2. V trimming: 4 bases; J trimming: 4 bases; junction bases outside the gene matches: 8. From germline, CDR1 is SGHVS and CDR2 FNYEAQ. The CDR3 length is 17 residues. CDR3 residues: CASSSGLAGGRKYEQYF. The covered CDR3 bases are TGTGCCAGCAGCTCGGGACTAGCGGGAGGTCGTAAGTACGAG.

At least ten counts were recorded for this clone. The missing CDR3 end, 3 residues past where the read stops, is filled in from the germline J gene. The chain joins TRBV3-1 (or the pseudogene TRBV3-2) to TRBJ1-1, with 10 bases aligning to TRBD1. This CDR3 has 16 amino acids. CDR1 is LGHDT and CDR2 is YNNKEL in the germline V gene (reference sequence). The trim removed 7 bases at V and 5 bases at J, leaving 13 bases unmatched. This CDR3 reads CASKRTGGTLGTEAFF. Partial CDR3 DNA: TGTGCCAGCAAAAGGACAGGGGGAACGTTGGGGACTGAA.

As concerns this clone: The read ends 3 residues early relative to the CDR3; the germline J gene fills the gap. The chain recombines TRBV6-2 or TRBV6-3 with TRBJ2-1; 9 nucleotides match TRBD2. From germline, CDR1 is MNHEY and CDR2 SVGEGT. This CDR3 has 15 residues. V lost 6 bases to trimming and J lost 1 base; unmatched junction nucleotides: 4. CDR3 amino acids: CASRLAGGSYNEQFF. The CDR3 DNA, read in part, is TGTGCCAGCAGACTAGCGGGTGGGTCCTACAATGAG.

This clone was detected ten times or more. The CDR3 end is not reached by the read, which stops 3 residues before it; the germline J gene fills it in. The gene calls are TRBV27 and TRBJ1-1; D uncertain. Trimming removed 2 bases at V and 4 bases at J, with 8 bases between. The CDR3 has 13 residues. The germline V gene has CDR1 MNHEY and CDR2 SMNVEV (reference sequence). The CDR3 loop is CASSLKGTTEAFF. The CDR3 DNA, read in part, is TGTGCCAGCAGTTTAAAGGGTACCACTGAA.

This clone came up many times. The DNA ends 3 residues before the CDR3 does, and the rest of the CDR3 is filled in from the germline J gene. The chain has TRBV6-2 or TRBV6-3 and TRBJ2-5; possible D gene TRBD1, 6 bases. CDR1 and CDR2 from the germline V gene are MNHEY and SVGEGT. The CDR3 has 17 residues. V shed 6 bases and J shed 2 bases, with 22 bases lying between them. Here the CDR3 reads CASSPTTEDSRQETQYF. The DNA read from the CDR3 is TGTGCCAGCAGCCCAACCACCGAGGACAGCCGGCAAGAGACC.

This clone was found many times. The DNA ends 3 residues before the CDR3 does, and the rest of the CDR3 is filled in from the germline J gene. This chain uses TRBV5-5 with TRBJ2-5, with unresolved D. CDR1 SGHKS and CDR2 YYEKEE come from the germline V gene (reference sequence). The CDR3 is 13 amino acids. Trimming pared 1 base from V and 5 bases from J, leaving 9 bases between. The CDR3: CASSLRQWETQYF. The CDR3 bases that were read are TGTGCCAGCAGCTTGCGTCAGTGGGAGACC.

Remarks on this clone: The read ends 3 residues before the CDR3 terminus; that terminus is restored from the germline J gene. This chain joins TRBV7-8 and TRBJ2-2, with 10 bases that match TRBD1. Germline CDR1 SGHVS, CDR2 FQNEAQ. The CDR3 is 14 residues long. The ends lost 5 bases at V and 7 bases at J; junction bases unmatched: 4. The CDR3 is CASSRGQGNGELFF. CDR3 DNA, as far as it was read: TGTGCCAGCAGCCGGGGACAGGGGAACGGGGAG.

This clone has a handful of counts. Read coverage stops 3 residues before the CDR3 terminus; the germline J gene supplies the remainder. The chain carries TRBV5-7 and TRBJ1-1; the D is unclear. TRBV5-7 is an ORF; its function is uncertain. Trimming took 2 bases from V and 4 from J, leaving 6 bases between them. The length of the CDR3 is 12 residues. The part of the CDR3 DNA that was read is TGTGCCAGCAGCTTTAGCCGCACTGAA. This encodes CASSFSRTE. In full, the CDR3 reads CASSFSRTEAFF.

This clone turned up a few times. Coverage ceases 3 residues before the CDR3 finishes, and the germline J gene fills in the end. The chain is built from TRBV18 and TRBJ2-3, with TRBD2 matching 7 bases. V lost 0 bases and J lost 3; bases outside the gene matches: 3. This CDR3 has 15 residues. Germline CDR1 KGHSH, CDR2 LQKENI. The CDR3 protein is CASSPPLAVTDTQYF. The CDR3 bases that were read are TGTGCCAGCTCACCACCGCTAGCGGTTACAGATACG.

A remark on this clone: The read gets to within 3 residues of the CDR3 end, and the germline J gene fills in the rest. This chain links TRBV7-2 with TRBJ2-7; 8 bases are shared with TRBD2. The V gene end was trimmed by 5 bases and the J gene end by 4 bases; junction bases not matched to a gene: 10. The CDR3 extends over 15 amino acids. The germline V gene encodes CDR1 SGHTA and CDR2 FQGNSA. CDR3 DNA, as far as it was read: TGTGCCAGCAGCGGGGCCTCTAGCGGGCGATACGAG. Protein: CASSGASSGRYE. The CDR3 in full is CASSGASSGRYEQYF.

As regards this clone: The read terminates 3 residues ahead of where the CDR3 ends, so the germline J gene completes it. This chain links TRBV18 with TRBJ2-1, with 7 nucleotides matching TRBD2. CDR3 length: 12 amino acids. CDR1 and CDR2 from the germline V gene are KGHSH and LQKENI. With 5 bases clipped from V and 9 bases from J, the junction kept 4 bases outside the gene matches. Partial CDR3 DNA: TGTGCCAGCTCAAGGTCGGGGGGTGAG. Translated, it gives CASSRSGGE. The entire CDR3 protein reads CASSRSGGEQFF.

This clone has a handful of counts. The CDR3 end falls 3 residues outside the read, so it is completed with the germline J gene. The V and J genes are TRBV5-1 and TRBJ2-7; D perhaps matches TRBD1 (6 bases). Germline loops: CDR1 SGHRS, CDR2 YFSETQ. V was pared by 4 bases and J by 6 bases, with 14 bases between. This CDR3 contains 13 residues. The part of the CDR3 DNA that was read is TGCGCCAGCAGCGACCTTACAGGGCCCGAG. It is translated as CASSDLTGPE. The entire CDR3 reads CASSDLTGPEQYF.

The table lists this clone with many counts. CDR3 DNA, as far as it was read: TGTGCCTGGAGTTGGACAGGGACCACAGATACG. It is translated as CAWSWTGTTDT. The CDR3 reads in full as CAWSWTGTTDTQYF. The rearrangement uses TRBV30 and TRBJ2-3; 8 positions agree with TRBD1. The read halts 3 residues ahead of the CDR3 end, with the missing end drawn from the germline J gene. Trimming took 2 bases from V and 2 from J; bases not matched to a gene: 3. The CDR3 loop spans 14 amino acids. CDR1 GTSNPN and CDR2 SVGIG come from the germline V gene (reference sequence).